This TCR beta chain was recovered during a study of metastatic and nonmetastatic thyroid tumors. The study, taken as a whole, reports: TCR beta diversity was reportedly significantly higher in malignant thyroid tumors than benign nodules, in blood and tumor.

Germline CDR1 reads MNHEY; CDR2 reads SVGEGT. The CDR3 runs to 15 residues. The V end lost 5 bases, the J end lost 4 bases, and 15 bases lay between the germline ends. MiXCR re-clonotyped the PCR reads for TCRdb. Among 30,000 to 35,000 clones, about 32% were seen once, and the ten largest hold 15% to 20%. All patients reached thyroid surgery having received no treatment beforehand. This clone came up many times. Its antigen is as yet unknown. The receptor was derived from a female donor with papillary thyroid cancer or a benign thyroid nodule (not recorded which). Some clones in this sample may be carry-over from other donors' samples. V usage is TRBV6-2 or TRBV6-3 and J usage is TRBJ1-5; D is perhaps TRBD1 (6 bases). The sequencing input was tumor tissue. The CDR3 DNA reads as TGTGCCAGCAGTGGGGAGGGGGGTCCAAATCAGCCCCAGCATTTT. It codes for CASSGEGGPNQPQHF.